These T cell receptor beta chains were read from a single sample in a study of long-term antiretroviral therapy in people with HIV. Only in-frame clones appear in the TCRdb table, and some are missing; sequencing was by immunoSEQ multiplex PCR. The repertoire has tens of thousands of clones, approximately 80% of them found once; the top ten carry 8.5% to 10%. The sample here was unsorted PBMCs, taken 1.2 years after starting antiretroviral therapy. These receptors were collected from a woman between 35 and 50 years old with HIV. CDR3s include the opening cysteine and the closing phenylalanine or tryptophan. D genes are given only for firm matches. The size entry is marked missing in some rows and otherwise reads once, few, many or a size class.

D: -
J: TRBJ2-2
size: -
V: TRBV20-1
CDR3: CSARGTGELFF
DNA: TGCAGTGCCCGGGGGACCGGGGAGCTGTTTTTT

D: -
J: TRBJ2-1
size: -
V: TRBV4-1
CDR3: CASSQRTGYNEQFF
DNA: TGCGCCAGCAGCCAACGTACAGGGTACAATGAGCAGTTCTTC

D: -
J: TRBJ2-6
size: -
V: TRBV5-4
CDR3: CASRPSGGANVLTF
DNA: TGTGCCAGCAGACCCTCAGGGGGGGCCAACGTCCTGACTTTC

D: TRBD2
J: TRBJ2-1
size: -
V: TRBV6-5
CDR3: CASSYRSASGSNEQFF
DNA: TGTGCCAGCAGTTACCGATCGGCTAGCGGGAGCAATGAGCAGTTCTTC

D: TRBD2
J: TRBJ2-7
size: -
V: TRBV28
CDR3: CASSLAGVNNEQYF
DNA: TGTGCCAGCAGTTTAGCGGGGGTAAATAACGAGCAGTACTTC

D: -
J: TRBJ2-2
size: -
V: TRBV29-1
CDR3: CSVEKGNAELFF
DNA: TGCAGCGTTGAGAAGGGGAATGCGGAGCTGTTTTTT

D: -
J: TRBJ2-7
size: -
V: TRBV28
CDR3: CASTPGRLRYEQYF
DNA: TGTGCCAGCACCCCGGGGCGACTCCGTTACGAGCAGTACTTC

D: -
J: TRBJ1-4
size: -
V: TRBV5-1
CDR3: CASSLAAPAHNEKLFF
DNA: TGCGCCAGCAGCTTGGCCGCGCCGGCACATAATGAAAAACTGTTTTTT

D: -
J: TRBJ1-2
size: -
V: TRBV6-5
CDR3: CASSYSSGAEDGYTF
DNA: TGTGCCAGCAGTTACTCCTCCGGGGCGGAGGATGGCTACACCTTC

D: TRBD1
J: TRBJ1-5
size: -
V: TRBV6-5
CDR3: CASSRTGVNQPQHF
DNA: TGTGCCAGCAGCCGGACAGGGGTCAATCAGCCCCAGCATTTT

D: -
J: TRBJ2-5
size: -
V: TRBV7-2
CDR3: CASSFSAFETQYF
DNA: TGTGCCAGCAGCTTCAGTGCTTTCGAGACCCAGTACTTC

D: -
J: TRBJ1-4
size: -
V: TRBV2
CDR3: CASSPRELEKLFF
DNA: TGTGCCAGCAGTCCCAGGGAATTGGAAAAACTGTTTTTT

D: -
J: TRBJ1-2
size: -
V: TRBV28
CDR3: CASSLVRYGYTF
DNA: TGTGCCAGCAGTTTAGTGCGTTATGGCTACACCTTC

D: TRBD2
J: TRBJ2-7
size: -
V: TRBV28
CDR3: CASSSSSGRRYEQYF
DNA: TGTGCCAGCAGCAGTTCAAGCGGGAGACGGTACGAGCAGTACTTC

D: -
J: TRBJ1-5
size: -
V: TRBV25-1
CDR3: CASSEGAGNQPQHF
DNA: TGTGCCAGCAGTGAAGGGGCTGGCAATCAGCCCCAGCATTTT

D: TRBD1
J: TRBJ1-5
size: -
V: TRBV19
CDR3: CASSSRQGFQPQHF
DNA: TGTGCCAGTAGTTCACGACAGGGGTTCCAGCCCCAGCATTTT

D: TRBD2
J: TRBJ2-7
size: -
V: TRBV27
CDR3: CASSLGFAGGTYEQYF
DNA: TGTGCCAGCAGTTTGGGTTTCGCGGGAGGGACCTACGAGCAGTACTTC

D: -
J: TRBJ2-5
size: -
V: TRBV27
CDR3: CASSQSAAYQETQYF
DNA: TGTGCCAGCTCCCAGTCAGCGGCCTACCAAGAGACCCAGTACTTC

D: -
J: TRBJ2-4
size: -
V: TRBV28
CDR3: CASSFVQGNIQYF
DNA: TGTGCCAGCAGTTTTGTGCAGGGGAACATTCAGTACTTC

D: -
J: TRBJ2-2
size: few
V: TRBV4-1
CDR3: CASSQPSTGELFF
DNA: TGCGCCAGCAGCCAACCTAGCACCGGGGAGCTGTTTTTT

D: -
J: TRBJ2-7
size: -
V: TRBV7-2
CDR3: CASSPSAEQYF
DNA: TGTGCCAGCAGCCCCTCAGCCGAGCAGTACTTC

D: -
J: TRBJ1-5
size: -
V: TRBV19
CDR3: CASSIDSFQPQHF
DNA: TGTGCCAGTAGTATAGACAGCTTCCAGCCCCAGCATTTT

D: -
J: TRBJ2-3
size: -
V: TRBV19
CDR3: CASSIAEAPDTQYF
DNA: TGTGCCAGTAGTATCGCGGAGGCGCCAGATACGCAGTATTTT

D: -
J: TRBJ2-1
size: -
V: TRBV7-9
CDR3: CASSRTEVEQFF
DNA: TGTGCCAGCAGCCGTACGGAGGTGGAGCAGTTCTTC

D: TRBD1
J: TRBJ2-3
size: -
V: TRBV27
CDR3: CASHKRSGGADTQYF
DNA: TGTGCCAGCCACAAGAGGTCAGGGGGCGCAGATACGCAGTATTTT

D: -
J: TRBJ2-7
size: -
V: TRBV2
CDR3: CASSSVTYEQYF
DNA: TGTGCCAGCAGCTCGGTTACCTACGAGCAGTACTTC

D: TRBD2
J: TRBJ2-7
size: -
V: TRBV10-3
CDR3: CAIASGSKQYF
DNA: TGTGCCATCGCTAGCGGGAGTAAGCAGTACTTC

D: TRBD1
J: TRBJ1-2
size: -
V: TRBV2
CDR3: CASQLGQGAYTF
DNA: TGTGCCAGCCAACTGGGACAGGGGGCCTACACCTTC

D: -
J: TRBJ1-1
size: -
V: TRBV18
CDR3: CASSPVSENTEAFF
DNA: TGTGCCAGCTCACCGGTTTCGGAGAACACTGAAGCTTTCTTT

D: -
J: TRBJ2-7
size: -
V: TRBV15
CDR3: CATSRDRGPGEQYF
DNA: TGTGCCACCAGCAGAGATCGGGGACCTGGCGAGCAGTACTTC

D: -
J: TRBJ2-3
size: once
V: TRBV18
CDR3: CASSPKAGYTDTQYF
DNA: TGTGCCAGCTCACCTAAGGCAGGATACACAGATACGCAGTATTTT

D: -
J: TRBJ2-1
size: -
V: TRBV5-4
CDR3: CASSFIGGDNEQFF
DNA: TGTGCCAGCAGCTTTATAGGCGGGGACAATGAGCAGTTCTTC